These 15 T cell receptor beta chains share one sample of origin, sequenced in a study of T cells after yellow fever vaccination. TCRdb itself ran the 5' RACE reads through MiXCR, one entry per CDR3 protein. This sample has approximately 580,000 distinct CDR3 sequences, with around a sixth found just once. The input for sequencing was PBMCs, taken 5 to 6 days after the first yellow fever vaccination. Receptors originate from a man younger than 35 who received the YFV17D yellow fever vaccine.

This clonotype has only a few counts. J is TRBJ1-1 and V is TRBV7-2; 7 positions agree with TRBD1. The germline CDR1 and CDR2 sequences are SGHTA and FQGNSA. The CDR3 totals 15 residues. Unmatched junction bases numbered 9, after V lost 5 bases and J lost 3 bases. The CDR3 reads CASSAGGVGDTEAFF. In nucleotides, the CDR3 is TGTGCCAGCAGCGCAGGGGGGGTTGGGGACACTGAAGCTTTCTTT.

The chain couples TRBV4-1 to TRBJ1-1, with D maybe TRBD1 (6 bases). Germline lookup yields CDR1 MGHRA and CDR2 YSYEKL. Trimming removed 1 base at V and 1 base at J, with 16 bases between. The CDR3 is made up of 17 amino acids. The CDR3: CASSQGPPGTWNTEAFF. In nucleotides, the CDR3 is TGCGCCAGCAGCCAAGGCCCCCCGGGGACATGGAACACTGAAGCTTTCTTT.

This clonotype was seen many times. The chain has TRBV18 and TRBJ2-5, with TRBD1 as a possible D gene (5 bases). The CDR3 sequence is 16 residues long. The germline gives CDR1 KGHSH, CDR2 LQKENI. The V end lost 0 bases, the J end lost 5 bases, and 16 bases lay between the germline ends. The CDR3 coding sequence is TGTGCCAGCTCACCACCGTTAAGTGGGGCCGCGGAGACCCAGTACTTC. It translates to CASSPPLSGAAETQYF.

This clonotype was seen a few times. The chain joins TRBV7-3 to TRBJ2-3; TRBD2 agrees at 11 bases. With 5 bases clipped from V and 8 bases from J, the junction kept 12 bases outside the gene matches. Germline assignment: CDR1 SGHTA and CDR2 FQGTGA. The CDR3 totals 16 residues. The CDR3, as DNA: TGTGCCAGCAGCCGTGGGCCTAGCGGGGGGCTAGGTACGCAGTATTTT. This encodes CASSRGPSGGLGTQYF.

The gene calls are TRBV11-2 and TRBJ2-2; TRBD1 matches at 12 bases. Germline assignment: CDR1 SGHAT and CDR2 FQNNGV. The CDR3 extends over 16 amino acids. V shed 4 bases and J 4 bases; nucleotides not matched to a gene: 4. CDR3 nucleotides: TGTGCCAGCAGCTGGGGACAGGGGGCGCTCACCGGGGAGCTGTTTTTT. Amino acids: CASSWGQGALTGELFF.

This clonotype was found a few times. This chain connects TRBV19 to TRBJ1-5; D gene ambiguous. Trimming shortened V by 5 bases and J by 1 base, and 15 bases separated the two germline ends. The V gene's germline CDR1 is LNHDA and CDR2 SQIVND (reference sequence). The CDR3 consists of 16 residues. As DNA, the CDR3 is TGTGCCAGTAGTCCGTTAGACGGAGGGAGCAATCAGCCCCAGCATTTT. Translating it yields CASSPLDGGSNQPQHF.

V gene TRBV6-1 combines with J gene TRBJ2-1; 9 bases map to TRBD1. In germline, CDR1 is MNHNS, CDR2 SASEGT. V gave up 6 bases and J gave up 4 bases; unmatched junction bases: 4. The CDR3 is made up of 14 amino acids. For the CDR3, the DNA is TGTGCCAGCAGCGGACAGGGGCTATACAATGAGCAGTTCTTC. Its translation: CASSGQGLYNEQFF.

The V call is TRBV5-1, the J call TRBJ2-2; D is possibly TRBD1 or TRBD2 (6 bases each). Trimming cost V 3 bases and J 3 bases, with 15 bases left between them. CDR1 and CDR2 from the germline V gene are SGHRS and YFSETQ. The CDR3 sequence is 16 residues long. Written as DNA, the CDR3 is TGCGCCAGCAGCTCGGGGGCCTCTAGCGACACCGGGGAGCTGTTTTTT. This encodes CASSSGASSDTGELFF. The full variable domain, completed using reference TRBV5-1 and TRBJ2-2, is KAGVTQTPRYLIKTRGQQVTLSCSPISGHRSVSWYQQTPGQGLQFLFEYFSETQRNKGNFPGRFSGRQFSNSRSEMNVSTLELGDSALYLCASSSGASSDTGELFFGEGSRLTVL.

The chain combines TRBV5-4 with TRBJ2-6; TRBD1 matches at 7 bases. CDR3 size: 18 residues. Per germline, CDR1 SGHNT and CDR2 YYREEE (reference sequence). Trimming removed 2 bases from V and 0 bases from J; junction bases left unmatched: 8. The CDR3 DNA is TGTGCCAGCAGCTTCCCCGGGACAGTGCGCTCTGGGGCCAACGTCCTGACTTTC. Encoded protein: CASSFPGTVRSGANVLTF.

The gene calls are TRBV12-3 or TRBV12-4 and TRBJ1-2, with TRBD1 matching over 12 bases. Trimming removed 6 bases from V and 7 bases from J; junction bases left unmatched: 12. This CDR3 contains 16 residues. The chain's CDR3 is CASRAGTGGAFGGYTF. CDR3 coding DNA: TGTGCCAGCAGAGCCGGGACAGGGGGCGCGTTTGGTGGCTACACCTTC.

This clonotype was counted between two and nine times. The chain employs TRBV4-2 and TRBJ1-6; no reliable D call. Germline V gene data show CDR1 as LGHNA and CDR2 as YNFKEQ. Trimming shortened V by 0 bases and J by 10 bases, and 13 bases separated the two germline ends. The CDR3 covers 15 residues. The CDR3 DNA reads TGTGCCAGCAGCCAAGAAGGTGGTTTATCCTCACCCCTCCACTTT. It is translated as CASSQEGGLSSPLHF.

This clonotype turned up a few times. The chain has TRBV28 and TRBJ2-7, with D tentatively TRBD2 (5 bases). Germline V gene lookup returns CDR1 MDHEN and CDR2 SYDVKM. The CDR3 has 13 residues. V dropped 5 bases and J dropped 2 bases, with 10 bases sitting between them. CDR3 in amino acids: CASSPGVTYEQYV. CDR3 DNA sequence: TGTGCCAGCAGTCCCGGGGTTACCTACGAGCAGTACGTC.

The J gene is TRBJ2-3, the V gene TRBV20-1; the match to TRBD2 covers 11 bases. Looked up from germline, CDR1 is DFQATT and CDR2 is SNEGSKA (reference sequence). The CDR3 sequence is 15 residues long. The V gene end was trimmed by 3 bases and the J gene end by 2 bases; junction bases not matched to a gene: 4. For the CDR3, the DNA is TGCAGTGCTAGCCTAGCGGGGGGTTACACAGATACGCAGTATTTT. Protein sequence: CSASLAGGYTDTQYF.

The chain recombines TRBV28 with TRBJ2-5; the D gene is possibly TRBD1 (6 bases). The CDR3 runs to 16 residues. V lost 2 bases and J lost 2, with 15 bases in between. Germline assignment: CDR1 MDHEN and CDR2 SYDVKM. The CDR3 bases are TGTGCCAGCAGTTTAATGCAGGGGATTGGGCAAGAGACCCAGTACTTC. It yields the protein CASSLMQGIGQETQYF.

The chain combines TRBV5-1 with TRBJ1-3; D unclear. V shed 5 bases and J shed 4 bases, with 7 bases lying between them. This CDR3 is 12 amino acids long. Germline lookup yields CDR1 SGHRS and CDR2 YFSETQ. DNA for the CDR3: TGCGCCAGCAGATCCGGAGGAAACACCATATATTTT. Translating it yields CASRSGGNTIYF.